The sequence of this TCR beta chain was determined in a study of T cells in Graves' hyperthyroidism and ophthalmopathy. Regarding the study as a whole: Ophthalmopathy could be told apart from stable hyperthyroidism with a 13 V-J model.

Concerning this clonotype: Antigen unknown.

V lost 5 bases to trimming and J lost 1 base; unmatched junction nucleotides: 10. Germline loops: CDR1 SNHLY, CDR2 FYNNEI. The CDR3 runs to 18 residues. Source material for PBMCs was more than 9.5 ml fresh peripheral blood. The source material, RNA transcripts, was used to amplify TCR beta CDR3 regions. In the first-round RT-PCR of the TCR CDR3, the HTBI primer set was used. TCRdb redid the calling of the multiplex PCR reads with MiXCR, one entry per CDR3 protein. The profile shows approximately 400,000 distinct CDR3 sequences, 15% to 20% of them singletons. The sample taken for sequencing was blood. The source of this sequence is a woman under 30 with Graves' hyperthyroidism. The genes are TRBV2 and TRBJ2-6; 8 bases map to TRBD1. The CDR3, as DNA: TGTGCCAGCAGTACAAGGGAGACAGGGGTATCTGGGGCCAACGTCCTGACTTTC. Amino acids: CASSTRETGVSGANVLTF. Looking up the rest from reference TRBV2 and TRBJ2-6 gives the full variable domain: EPEVTQTPSHQVTQMGQEVILRCVPISNHLYFYWYRQILGQKVEFLVSFYNNEISEKSEIFDDQFSVERPDGSNFTLKIRSTKLEDSAMYFCASSTRETGVSGANVLTFGAGSRLTVL.